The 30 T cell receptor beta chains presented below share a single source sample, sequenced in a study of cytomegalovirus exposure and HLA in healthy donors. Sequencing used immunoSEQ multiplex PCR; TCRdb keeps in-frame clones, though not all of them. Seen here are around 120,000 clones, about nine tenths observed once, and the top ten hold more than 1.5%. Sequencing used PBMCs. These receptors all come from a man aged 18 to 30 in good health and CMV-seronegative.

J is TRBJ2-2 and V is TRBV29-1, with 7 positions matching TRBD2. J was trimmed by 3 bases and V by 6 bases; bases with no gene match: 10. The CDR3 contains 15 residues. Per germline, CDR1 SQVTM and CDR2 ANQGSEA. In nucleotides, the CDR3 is TGCAGCGTCGCCTTCGGGAGCGGGGACACCGGGGAGCTGTTTTTT. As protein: CSVAFGSGDTGELFF.

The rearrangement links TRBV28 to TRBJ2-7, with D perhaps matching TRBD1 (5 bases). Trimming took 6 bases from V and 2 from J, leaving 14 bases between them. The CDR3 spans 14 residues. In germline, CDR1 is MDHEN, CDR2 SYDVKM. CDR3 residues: CASRRQSLTYEQYF. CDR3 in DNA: TGTGCCAGCAGGAGACAGTCACTTACCTACGAGCAGTACTTC.

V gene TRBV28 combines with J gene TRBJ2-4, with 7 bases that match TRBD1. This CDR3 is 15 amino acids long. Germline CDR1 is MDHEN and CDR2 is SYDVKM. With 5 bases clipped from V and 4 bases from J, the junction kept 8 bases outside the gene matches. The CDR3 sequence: CASSVQGSRKNIQYF. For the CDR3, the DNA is TGTGCCAGCAGTGTACAGGGGTCAAGGAAAAACATTCAGTACTTC.

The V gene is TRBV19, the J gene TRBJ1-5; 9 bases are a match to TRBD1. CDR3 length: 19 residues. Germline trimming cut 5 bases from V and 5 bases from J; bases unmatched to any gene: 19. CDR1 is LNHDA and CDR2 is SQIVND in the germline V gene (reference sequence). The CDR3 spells CASSVTGTGSQHIYQPQHF. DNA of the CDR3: TGTGCCAGTAGTGTTACCGGGACAGGGTCCCAACACATATATCAGCCCCAGCATTTT.

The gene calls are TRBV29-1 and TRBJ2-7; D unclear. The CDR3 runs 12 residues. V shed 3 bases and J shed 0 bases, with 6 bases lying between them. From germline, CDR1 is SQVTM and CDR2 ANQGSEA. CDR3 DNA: TGCAGCGTTGAGGCCAACTCCTACGAGCAGTACTTC. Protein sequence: CSVEANSYEQYF.

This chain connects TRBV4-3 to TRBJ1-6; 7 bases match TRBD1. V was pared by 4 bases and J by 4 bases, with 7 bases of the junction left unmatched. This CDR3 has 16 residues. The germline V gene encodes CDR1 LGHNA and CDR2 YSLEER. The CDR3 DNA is TGCGCCAGCAGCCGCATACAGGGGATTTATAATTCACCCCTCCACTTT. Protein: CASSRIQGIYNSPLHF.

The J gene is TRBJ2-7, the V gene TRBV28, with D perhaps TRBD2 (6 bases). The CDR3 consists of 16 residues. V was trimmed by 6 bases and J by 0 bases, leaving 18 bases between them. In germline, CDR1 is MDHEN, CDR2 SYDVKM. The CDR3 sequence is CASSSLATERSYEQYF. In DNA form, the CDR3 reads TGTGCCAGCAGCTCCCTAGCGACTGAGCGCTCCTACGAGCAGTACTTC.

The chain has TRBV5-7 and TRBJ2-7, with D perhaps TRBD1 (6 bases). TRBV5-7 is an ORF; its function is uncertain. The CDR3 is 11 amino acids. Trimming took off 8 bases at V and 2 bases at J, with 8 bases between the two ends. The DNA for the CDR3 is TGTGCCAGGGACAGAGCCTACGAGCAGTACTTC. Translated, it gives CARDRAYEQYF.

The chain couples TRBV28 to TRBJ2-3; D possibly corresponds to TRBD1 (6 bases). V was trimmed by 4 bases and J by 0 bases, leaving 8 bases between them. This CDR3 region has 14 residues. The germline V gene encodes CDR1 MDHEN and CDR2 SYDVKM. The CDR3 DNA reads TGTGCCAGCAGTTGGACAGCTAGCACAGATACGCAGTATTTT. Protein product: CASSWTASTDTQYF.

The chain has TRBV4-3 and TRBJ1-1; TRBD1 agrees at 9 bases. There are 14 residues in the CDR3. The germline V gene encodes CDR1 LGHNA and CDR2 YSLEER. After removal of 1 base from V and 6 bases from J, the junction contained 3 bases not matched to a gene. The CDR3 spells CASSQGDRAAEAFF. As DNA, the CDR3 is TGCGCCAGCAGCCAAGGGGACAGGGCGGCTGAAGCTTTCTTT.

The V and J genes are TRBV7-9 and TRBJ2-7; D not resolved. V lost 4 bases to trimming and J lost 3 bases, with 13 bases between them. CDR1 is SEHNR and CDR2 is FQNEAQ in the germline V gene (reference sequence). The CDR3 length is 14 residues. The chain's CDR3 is CASSSPGRYYEQYF. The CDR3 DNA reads TGTGCCAGCAGCTCTCCGGGTCGTTACTACGAGCAGTACTTC.

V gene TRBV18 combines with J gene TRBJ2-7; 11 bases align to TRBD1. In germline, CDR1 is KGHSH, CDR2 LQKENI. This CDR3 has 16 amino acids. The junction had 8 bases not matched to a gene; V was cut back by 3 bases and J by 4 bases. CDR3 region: CASSPLNRDRGYEQYF. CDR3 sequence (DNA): TGTGCCAGCTCACCGCTTAACCGGGACAGGGGGTACGAGCAGTACTTC.

The CDR3 sequence: CASSQGVYQPQHF. DNA of the CDR3: TGCGCCAGCAGCCAAGGAGTATATCAGCCCCAGCATTTT. V usage is TRBV4-3 and J usage is TRBJ1-5; no definite D call. Germline V lookup: CDR1 LGHNA, CDR2 YSLEER. This CDR3 is 13 amino acids long. V was clipped by 1 base and J by 5 bases, with 6 bases between them.

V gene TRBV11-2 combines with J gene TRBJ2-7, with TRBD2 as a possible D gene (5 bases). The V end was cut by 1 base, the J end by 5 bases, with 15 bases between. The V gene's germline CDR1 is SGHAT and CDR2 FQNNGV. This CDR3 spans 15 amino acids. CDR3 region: CASSLGPPGSNEQYF. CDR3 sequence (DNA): TGTGCCAGCAGCTTAGGGCCTCCGGGGTCGAACGAGCAGTACTTC.

CDR3 amino acids: CASSPDRDEKLFF. In DNA, the CDR3 is TGTGCCAGCTCACCGGACAGGGACGAAAAACTGTTTTTT. The rearrangement links TRBV18 to TRBJ1-4, with TRBD1 matching 8 bases. This CDR3 has 13 residues. The germline V gene has CDR1 KGHSH and CDR2 LQKENI. V trimming: 3 bases; J trimming: 8 bases; junction bases outside the gene matches: 2.

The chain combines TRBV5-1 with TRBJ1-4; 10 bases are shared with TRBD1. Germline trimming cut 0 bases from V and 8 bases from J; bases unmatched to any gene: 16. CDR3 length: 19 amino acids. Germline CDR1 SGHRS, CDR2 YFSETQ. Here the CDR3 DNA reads TGCGCCAGCAGCTTGGAACGGGTTAAGGGGACAGGGGTACAGGAAAAACTGTTTTTT. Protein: CASSLERVKGTGVQEKLFF.

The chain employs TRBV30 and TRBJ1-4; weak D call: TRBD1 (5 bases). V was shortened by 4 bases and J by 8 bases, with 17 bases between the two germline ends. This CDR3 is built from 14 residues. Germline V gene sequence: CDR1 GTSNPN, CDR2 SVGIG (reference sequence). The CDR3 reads CAWTRGGWGEKLFF. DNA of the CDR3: TGTGCCTGGACCCGCGGGGGTTGGGGGGAAAAACTGTTTTTT.

The CDR3 loop reads CASSFPHAGINQPQHF. CDR3 nucleotides: TGTGCCAGCAGTTTCCCCCACGCAGGGATAAATCAGCCCCAGCATTTT. The chain links TRBV28 to TRBJ1-5; a possible D gene is TRBD1 (5 bases). CDR3 length: 16 amino acids. V was cut by 3 bases and J by 4 bases, with 16 bases left in between. Per germline, CDR1 MDHEN and CDR2 SYDVKM. Looking up the rest from reference TRBV28 and TRBJ1-5 gives the full variable domain: DVKVTQSSRYLVKRTGEKVFLECVQDMDHENMFWYRQDPGLGLRLIYFSYDVKMKEKGDIPEGYSVSREKKERFSLILESASTNQTSMYLCASSFPHAGINQPQHFGDGTRLSIL.

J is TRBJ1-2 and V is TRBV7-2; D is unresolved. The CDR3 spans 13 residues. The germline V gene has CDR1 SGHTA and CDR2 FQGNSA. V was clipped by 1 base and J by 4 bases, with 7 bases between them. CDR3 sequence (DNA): TGTGCCAGCAGCTTAGACAGTTTCTATGGCTACACCTTC. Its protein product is CASSLDSFYGYTF.

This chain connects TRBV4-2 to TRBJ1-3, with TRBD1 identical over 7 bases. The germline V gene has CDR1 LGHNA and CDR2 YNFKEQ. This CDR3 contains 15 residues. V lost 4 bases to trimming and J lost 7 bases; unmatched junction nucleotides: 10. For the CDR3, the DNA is TGTGCCAGCAGCCCAGGGACAGACCCCTGGAACACCATATATTTT. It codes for CASSPGTDPWNTIYF.

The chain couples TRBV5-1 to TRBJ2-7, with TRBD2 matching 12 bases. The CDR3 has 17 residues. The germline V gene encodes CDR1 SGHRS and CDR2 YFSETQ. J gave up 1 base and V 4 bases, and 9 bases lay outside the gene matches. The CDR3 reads CASSPRTSGAASYEQYF. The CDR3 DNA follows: TGCGCCAGCAGCCCCCGGACTAGCGGGGCGGCGTCCTACGAGCAGTACTTC. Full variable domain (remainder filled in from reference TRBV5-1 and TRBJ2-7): KAGVTQTPRYLIKTRGQQVTLSCSPISGHRSVSWYQQTPGQGLQFLFEYFSETQRNKGNFPGRFSGRQFSNSRSEMNVSTLELGDSALYLCASSPRTSGAASYEQYFGPGTRLTVT.

This CDR3 is CATTTVGGSTDTQYF. Written as DNA, the CDR3 is TGTGCCACCACGACCGTGGGAGGAAGCACAGATACGCAGTATTTT. The chain uses TRBV28 and TRBJ2-3, with TRBD2 as a possible D gene (6 bases). V was cut by 10 bases and J by 0 bases, with 17 bases left in between. CDR3 length equals 15 residues. CDR1 and CDR2 from the germline V gene are MDHEN and SYDVKM.

CDR3 sequence reads: CASSSTTRQDEQYF. DNA for the CDR3: TGTGCCAGCAGCTCCACCACGAGACAAGACGAGCAGTACTTC. V gene TRBV11-2 combines with J gene TRBJ2-7; D not certain. This CDR3 has 14 amino acids. V lost 4 bases and J 5 bases, leaving 15 bases between the germline ends. The germline CDR1 and CDR2 sequences are SGHAT and FQNNGV.

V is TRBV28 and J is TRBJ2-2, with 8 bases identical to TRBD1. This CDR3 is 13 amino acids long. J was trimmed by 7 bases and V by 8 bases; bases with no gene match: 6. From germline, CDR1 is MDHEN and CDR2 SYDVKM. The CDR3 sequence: CASLDRADGELFF. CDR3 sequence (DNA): TGTGCCAGCCTGGACAGGGCGGACGGGGAGCTGTTTTTT.

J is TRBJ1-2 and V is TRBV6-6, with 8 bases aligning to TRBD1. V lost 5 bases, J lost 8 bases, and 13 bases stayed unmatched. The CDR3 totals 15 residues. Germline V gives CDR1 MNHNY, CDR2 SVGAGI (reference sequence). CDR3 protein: CASSQIGQGSGGYTF. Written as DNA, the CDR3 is TGTGCCAGCAGTCAAATCGGACAGGGATCGGGCGGCTACACCTTC.

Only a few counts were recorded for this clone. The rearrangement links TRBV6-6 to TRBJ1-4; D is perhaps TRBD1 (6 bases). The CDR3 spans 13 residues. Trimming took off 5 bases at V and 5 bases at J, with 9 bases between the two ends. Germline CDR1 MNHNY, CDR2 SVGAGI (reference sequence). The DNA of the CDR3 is TGTGCCAGCAGTGGACAGCGGAATGAAAAACTGTTTTTT. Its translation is CASSGQRNEKLFF.

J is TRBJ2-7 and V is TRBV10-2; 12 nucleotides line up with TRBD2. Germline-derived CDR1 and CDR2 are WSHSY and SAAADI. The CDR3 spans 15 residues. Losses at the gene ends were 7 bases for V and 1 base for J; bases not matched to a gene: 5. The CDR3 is CASIRLAGVSYEQYF. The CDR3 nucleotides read TGCGCCAGCATTAGACTAGCGGGAGTTTCCTACGAGCAGTACTTC.

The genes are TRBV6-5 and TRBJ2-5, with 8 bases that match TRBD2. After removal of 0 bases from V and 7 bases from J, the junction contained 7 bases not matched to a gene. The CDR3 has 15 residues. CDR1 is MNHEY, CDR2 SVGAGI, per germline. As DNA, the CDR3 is TGTGCCAGCAGTTACTCTCGGGGGGGCGTTGGGACCCAGTACTTC. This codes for CASSYSRGGVGTQYF.

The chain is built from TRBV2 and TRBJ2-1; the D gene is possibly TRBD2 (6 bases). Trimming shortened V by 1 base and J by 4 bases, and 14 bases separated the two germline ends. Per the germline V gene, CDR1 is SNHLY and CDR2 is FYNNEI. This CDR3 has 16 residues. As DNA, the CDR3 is TGTGCCAGCAGTGAAGTAGCGGACTCAATTTACAATGAGCAGTTCTTC. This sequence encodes CASSEVADSIYNEQFF. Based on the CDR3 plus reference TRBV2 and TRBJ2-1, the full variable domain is EPEVTQTPSHQVTQMGQEVILRCVPISNHLYFYWYRQILGQKVEFLVSFYNNEISEKSEIFDDQFSVERPDGSNFTLKIRSTKLEDSAMYFCASSEVADSIYNEQFFGPGTRLTVL.

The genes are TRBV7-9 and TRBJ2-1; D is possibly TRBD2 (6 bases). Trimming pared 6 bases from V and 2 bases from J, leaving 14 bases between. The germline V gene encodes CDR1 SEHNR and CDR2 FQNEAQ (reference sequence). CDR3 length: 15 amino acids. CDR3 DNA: TGTGCCAGCAGTCTGGCCGGAGGGGCCTACAATGAGCAGTTCTTC. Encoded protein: CASSLAGGAYNEQFF.